The 13 T cell receptor beta chains reported below all come from one sample, sequenced in a study of blood T cell repertoires in COVID-19. Using immunoSEQ multiplex PCR, the repertoire was profiled, and TCRdb retains in-frame clones only, with some absent. In the table there are about 320,000 clones, approximately 90% of which are singletons. Sequences were obtained from PBMCs or T cells enriched from blood (not recorded which). Every receptor here comes from a woman under 40 who had recovered from COVID-19.

This clone was recorded only once. The chain is built from TRBV12-3 or TRBV12-4 and TRBJ1-2, with D possibly being TRBD1 (5 bases). The CDR3 loop spans 13 amino acids. Trimming took off 3 bases at V and 4 bases at J, with 9 bases between the two ends. Here the CDR3 reads CASSFRGSYGYTF. The CDR3 region has the DNA TGTGCCAGCAGTTTTCGGGGGAGCTATGGCTACACCTTC.

The V gene is TRBV19, the J gene TRBJ1-6; possibly TRBD1 for D (6 bases). V gave up 6 bases and J gave up 7 bases, with 10 bases separating them. The CDR3 loop spans 13 amino acids. Per the germline V gene, CDR1 is LNHDA and CDR2 is SQIVND (reference sequence). The CDR3, as DNA: TGTGCCAGTAGCGACAGGTACAATTCACCCCTCCACTTT. Translated, it gives CASSDRYNSPLHF.

This chain links TRBV3-1 (or the pseudogene TRBV3-2) with TRBJ2-5; possibly TRBD1 for D (7 bases). Germline lookup yields CDR1 LGHDT and CDR2 YNNKEL (reference sequence). V lost 1 base to trimming and J lost 5 bases, with 14 bases between them. The CDR3 is 15 residues long. The CDR3 nucleotides are TGTGCCAGCAGCCAAGGCCAGGGGGGTCGGGAGACCCAGTACTTC. Protein sequence: CASSQGQGGRETQYF.

Here the CDR3 DNA reads TGCAGCGTTGAATTTCCGGGATCGGGAGCTTTCTTT. Protein: CSVEFPGSGAFF. The chain couples TRBV29-1 to TRBJ1-1; D gene unclear. With 2 bases removed from V and 10 bases from J, the gap between germline ends came to 14 bases. The CDR3 consists of 12 residues. CDR1 and CDR2 from the germline V gene are SQVTM and ANQGSEA.

This chain joins TRBV11-1 and TRBJ2-1; possible D gene TRBD2, 6 bases. The CDR3 loop spans 16 amino acids. Germline V gene data show CDR1 as SGHAT and CDR2 as FQDESV (reference sequence). Trimming left V 5 bases short and J 4 bases short, with 18 bases between. The CDR3 DNA is TGTGCCAGCAGCCCCGGTAGGAGGGCAGCATACAATGAGCAGTTCTTC. Amino acid sequence: CASSPGRRAAYNEQFF.

The chain carries TRBV10-3 and TRBJ1-2, with 8 bases lining up with TRBD1. Germline values: CDR1 ENHRY, CDR2 SYGVKD. The V segment lost 2 bases and the J segment 6 bases; nucleotides outside the gene matches: 5. This CDR3 is 14 amino acids long. The CDR3 DNA reads TGTGCCATCAGTGAGGGACAGGGAACGAATGGCTACACCTTC. It is translated as CAISEGQGTNGYTF.

This chain connects TRBV6-5 to TRBJ1-4; tentatively, D is TRBD1 (6 bases). From germline, CDR1 is MNHEY and CDR2 SVGAGI. The CDR3 has 15 amino acids. Deletions cut 4 bases from V and 7 bases from J, with 16 bases between. CDR3 nucleotides: TGTGCCAGCAGTTCCCGAAGGGGGGGCGGTGAAAAACTGTTTTTT. Protein: CASSSRRGGGEKLFF.

This clone was recorded once. V is TRBV5-1 and J is TRBJ1-3; possibly TRBD1 for D (6 bases). This CDR3 contains 16 residues. Germline CDR1 SGHRS, CDR2 YFSETQ. The V end was cut by 6 bases, the J end by 0 bases, with 16 bases between. In nucleotides, the CDR3 is TGCGCCAGCACCCATTCAGGGGCCTCCTCTGGAAACACCATATATTTT. Translating it yields CASTHSGASSGNTIYF.

The CDR3 nucleotides read TGTGCCTGGAGCACGTACAGGAAGAACACTGAAGCTTTCTTT. Its translation is CAWSTYRKNTEAFF. The rearrangement links TRBV30 to TRBJ1-1, with D tentatively TRBD1 (5 bases). The germline V gene has CDR1 GTSNPN and CDR2 SVGIG (reference sequence). This CDR3 region has 14 residues. V was cut by 3 bases and J by 1 base, with 12 bases left in between.

The rearrangement links TRBV11-3 to TRBJ2-2, with no clear D. Germline V gene lookup returns CDR1 SGHNT and CDR2 YENEEA. V was trimmed by 5 bases and J by 3 bases, leaving 7 bases between them. The CDR3 covers 13 residues. The CDR3 region has the DNA TGTGCCAGCAGCCCCGCGGACACCGGGGAGCTGTTTTTT. Protein sequence: CASSPADTGELFF.

This clone turned up a few times. The rearrangement links TRBV2 to TRBJ1-4; D is possibly TRBD1 (5 bases). The V end lost 2 bases, the J end lost 8 bases, and 12 bases lay between the germline ends. The CDR3 has 14 residues. Germline CDR1 and CDR2: SNHLY and FYNNEI. CDR3 residues: CASSEYPGLEKLFF. For the CDR3, the DNA is TGTGCCAGCAGTGAATACCCAGGGTTAGAAAAACTGTTTTTT.

This clone was counted once. This sequence joins TRBV6-5 and TRBJ1-4; D perhaps matches TRBD1 (5 bases). This CDR3 is built from 14 residues. Trimming took 10 bases from V and 2 from J, leaving 14 bases between them. From germline, CDR1 is MNHEY and CDR2 SVGAGI. The CDR3 spells CATTRGGTNEKLFF. CDR3 sequence (DNA): TGTGCCACCACGCGGGGGGGGACTAATGAAAAACTGTTTTTT.

This CDR3 is CASSYPGRPGIEQFF. Written as DNA, the CDR3 is TGTGCCAGCAGCTACCCCGGGAGGCCCGGAATAGAGCAGTTCTTC. The chain employs TRBV2 and TRBJ2-1; 7 bases are a match to TRBD2. V was pared by 6 bases and J by 10 bases, with 15 bases of the junction left unmatched. The CDR3 loop spans 15 amino acids. CDR1 and CDR2 from the germline V gene are SNHLY and FYNNEI.